This T cell receptor (beta chain) was documented in a study of control samples from healthy donors and cancer patients. Generated by immunoSEQ multiplex PCR, the TCRdb table keeps only in-frame clones and is missing some. The sample yields 95,000 to 150,000 clones, roughly 90% seen once. V was pared by 0 bases and J by 0 bases, with 12 bases between. CDR3 length equals 18 residues. Germline V CDR1 and CDR2: LNHDA, SQIVND (reference sequence). V gene TRBV19 combines with J gene TRBJ2-6; a weak D match, TRBD2 (5 bases). The sample was blood. This receptor was taken from a man in his fifties in good health. CDR3 protein: CASSIDGRGSSGANVLTF. CDR3 nucleotides: TGTGCCAGTAGTATAGATGGGAGAGGGAGCTCTGGGGCCAACGTCCTGACTTTC.